Listed here are 3 T cell receptor beta chains from one sample, sequenced in a study of neurological immune-mediated disorders (dated by TCRdb to 2018 to 2020). Libraries were prepared through 5' RACE. The instrument was an Illumina HiSeq 2500. Clones were called with MiXCR by TCRdb after fastp trimmed the public reads at Q25, and only in-frame beta chains were retained. Each entry is one CDR3 protein sequence, shown with its most common DNA and genes. The table for this sample lists 11,000 to 15,000 distinct CDR3 sequences; about 6.8% of them were counted only once. The top ten constitute roughly a quarter of the sample. Material: CD8+ T cells from blood. The receptors stem from a woman aged 40 to 50 in good health.

The sample holds many counts of this clonotype. The chain couples TRBV7-2 to TRBJ2-7; no clear D gene. Germline V gene data show CDR1 as SGHTA and CDR2 as FQGNSA. The CDR3 sequence is 12 residues long. Trimming took off 1 base at V and 9 bases at J, with 10 bases between the two ends. The CDR3 sequence: CASSLGGSPQYF. For the CDR3, the DNA is TGTGCCAGCAGCTTAGGGGGTAGCCCGCAGTACTTC.

At least ten counts were recorded for this clonotype. The chain links TRBV6-2 or TRBV6-3 to TRBJ1-1; 7 bases agree with TRBD1. The CDR3 loop spans 14 amino acids. The V segment lost 4 bases and the J segment 3 bases; nucleotides outside the gene matches: 5. Germline CDR1 and CDR2: MNHEY and SVGEGT. CDR3 sequence reads: CASSFGRGDTEAFF. The DNA for the CDR3 is TGTGCCAGCAGTTTTGGCAGGGGGGACACTGAAGCTTTCTTT.

This clonotype was seen ten or more times. V and J are TRBV4-2 and TRBJ2-1; TRBD2 is a possible D gene (6 bases). The V gene lost 5 bases and the J gene lost 8 bases, with 25 bases spanning the gap. The germline gives CDR1 LGHNA, CDR2 YNFKEQ. The CDR3 is made up of 17 amino acids. Here the CDR3 DNA reads TGTGCCAGCAGCGAGATAAGTGCTATCGGGAGTAACTATGAGCAGTTCTTC. This codes for CASSEISAIGSNYEQFF.